This TCR beta chain was retrieved from a study of vaccination and CD4 T cells after COVID-19 (dated 2022 in TCRdb). For context, the study as a whole: The convalescent cohort comprised six males and four females, including two Hispanic individuals, seven Caucasians, two Asians and one multiracial person. Two doses of either the Pfizer-BioNTech BNT162b2 vaccine (n=8) or the Moderna mRNA-1273 vaccine (n=2) were administered to participants. Post-COVID blood samples were collected from convalescent patients a median of around 100 days after diagnosis, with a range of about 30 to 161 days. The time from the second vaccine dose to post-vaccine blood sampling had a median of approximately 72 days and ranged from roughly 13 to 241 days. Overlapping spike peptide pools from SARS-CoV-2 and from the common cold coronaviruses HCoV-NL63, HCoV-OC43 and HCoV-229E were used as culture stimuli. In control cultures, a CEFX viral epitope pool was used as positive control, an HIV-1 Nef peptide pool was used as negative control, or no peptide was added. In 10 COVID-19 convalescent patients and 4 infection-naive healthy vaccine recipients, researchers compared the spike-specific CD4+ TCR repertoire from before mRNA vaccination with the repertoire from after. Memory CD4+ T cell crossreactivity between SARS-CoV-2 and common cold coronavirus spike proteins was assessed at the TCR clonotype level in an earlier paper using these donors. Broader findings and caveats from the paper: Of the vaccine-specific clones in convalescent patients, 304 of 307, or nearly all, reacted only to SARS-CoV-2 spike and did not cross-react with common cold coronaviruses. The study included relatively few convalescent patients and did not analyze early timepoints after natural infection. Although the median number of SARS-CoV-2-reactive clonotypes went up from 20 to 25 after infection to some 40 after vaccination, the increase was not significant. Among convalescent patients, a median about 90% of the SARS-CoV-2-reactive clones seen after vaccination appeared only after vaccination, which suggests priming specific to the vaccine.

The treatment or condition tag for this specimen amounts to: approximately 11-day PBMC culture with coronavirus spike peptide pools or control peptides (ViraFEST assay). CD4+ T cells from unexposed donors were collected before the COVID-19 pandemic (2011-2018). To expand antigen-specific T cells with peptide pools and then pick out the expanded clonotypes through TCR sequencing, the study relied on the ViraFEST assay. PBMCs were cultured at about 2 million per well in IMDM supplemented with roughly 5% human AB serum and approximately 10 IU/ml IL-2, with 9.5 to 10 ug/ml peptide pools added. Half of the culture medium was replaced with fresh IL-2-containing medium on days 3 and 7. CD4+ T cells were isolated after 10 days of culture through negative selection using the EasySep CD4+ T cell isolation kit. Unexposed donor CD4+ T cells were tested for reactivity to SARS-CoV-2 S and N and four common cold coronavirus spike pools, as cell number allowed. Ficoll-Paque Plus gradient centrifugation was used to isolate PBMCs from whole blood, and the isolated PBMCs were then either used fresh or cryopreserved at -140C. Each culture condition was generally run in triplicate wells. The leukapheresis product used for the unexposed donors was purchased from a commercial source.

As encoded in the germline V gene, CDR1 is SGHRS while CDR2 is YFSETQ. The junction shows trimming of 0 bases on V and 8 bases on J, and the gene matches do not reach 7 bases of it. The CDR3 sequence holds 14 residues, the cysteine and phenylalanine included. Only the CDR3 DNA is retained, 42 bases long and in frame from the first base. The library was obtained by PCR. At the Johns Hopkins FTIC core, DNA from the cultured CD4+ T cells underwent TCR sequencing with the Oncomine TCR Beta short-read assay. Genomic DNA was extracted from the cultured CD4+ T cells with the QIAamp micro DNA kit. Oncomine TCR Beta libraries from cultured CD4+ T cells were pooled with unique dual indexes and sequenced on an Illumina iSeq 100. The source study handled its data this way. Non-productive sequences were filtered out, and CDR3s that did not start with C, did not end with F or W, or were shorter than 7 amino acids were discarded. The MANAFEST web application was used to identify antigen-specific clonotypes by comparing peptide-stimulated wells against reference wells and other culture wells. Positive clones required FDR below 0.05, an odds ratio above 5, and productive frequency above 0.1% in at least two of three replicate wells. A clonotype was classed as cross-reactive if the clonotype showed significant expansion both in SARS-CoV-2 spike wells and in at least one common cold coronavirus spike condition. CDR3 homology was assessed with Levenshtein distances (stringdist) and unrooted phylogenetic trees (ape) in R version 3.6.1. The public sequencing data were trimmed at Q25 with fastp and processed into clonotypes with MiXCR by TCRdb, which kept only in-frame beta chains. Here each entry gathers all rows of one CDR3 protein and keeps the most common genes and DNA. The authors' filters were not applied to this entry. The sample yields fewer than 10,000 distinct CDR3 sequences; 45% were counted once. Approximately 10% of the sample is taken by the ten largest.

This clonotype was detected a few times. Its cognate antigen has yet to be identified. No quality values exist for individual bases; no much larger clone is one base distant. The receptor was derived from a human donor in good health. The sample comprised CD4+ T cells from blood, cultured in vitro. Recombination connected TRBV5-1 to TRBJ1-1; the junction holds 7 bases that match TRBD1. CDR3 reads: CASSLAFGQEEAFF. In nucleotides, the sequence is TGCGCCAGCAGCTTGGCCTTCGGACAGGAGGAAGCTTTCTTT.